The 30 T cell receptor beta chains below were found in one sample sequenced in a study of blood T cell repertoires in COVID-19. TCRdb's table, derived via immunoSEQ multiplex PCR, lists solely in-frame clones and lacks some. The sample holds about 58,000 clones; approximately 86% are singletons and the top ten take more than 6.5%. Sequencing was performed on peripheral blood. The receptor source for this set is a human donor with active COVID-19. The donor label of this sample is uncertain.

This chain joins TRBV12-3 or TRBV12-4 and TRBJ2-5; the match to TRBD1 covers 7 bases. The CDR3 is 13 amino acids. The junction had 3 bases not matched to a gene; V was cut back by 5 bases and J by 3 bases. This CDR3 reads CASSPGTEETQYF. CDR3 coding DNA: TGTGCCAGCAGTCCCGGGACAGAAGAGACCCAGTACTTC.

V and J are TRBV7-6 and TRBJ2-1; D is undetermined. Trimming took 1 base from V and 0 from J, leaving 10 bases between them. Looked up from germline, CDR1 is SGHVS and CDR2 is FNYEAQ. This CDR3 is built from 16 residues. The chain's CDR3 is CASSLGQVSSYNEQFF. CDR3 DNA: TGTGCCAGCAGCTTAGGTCAGGTTAGCTCCTACAATGAGCAGTTCTTC.

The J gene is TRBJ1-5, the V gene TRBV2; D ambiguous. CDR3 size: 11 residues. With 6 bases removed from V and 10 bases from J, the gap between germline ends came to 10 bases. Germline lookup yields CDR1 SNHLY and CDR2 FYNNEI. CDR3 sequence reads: CASSRSGPQHF. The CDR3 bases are TGTGCCAGCAGCCGCTCGGGACCCCAGCATTTT.

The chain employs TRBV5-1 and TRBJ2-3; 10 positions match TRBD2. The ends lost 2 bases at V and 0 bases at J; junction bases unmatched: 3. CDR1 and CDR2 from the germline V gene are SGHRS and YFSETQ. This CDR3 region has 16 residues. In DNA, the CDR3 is TGCGCCAGCAGCTTTGGACTAGCGGAGAGCACAGATACGCAGTATTTT. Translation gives CASSFGLAESTDTQYF. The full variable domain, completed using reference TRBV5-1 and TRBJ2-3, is KAGVTQTPRYLIKTRGQQVTLSCSPISGHRSVSWYQQTPGQGLQFLFEYFSETQRNKGNFPGRFSGRQFSNSRSEMNVSTLELGDSALYLCASSFGLAESTDTQYFGPGTRLTVL.

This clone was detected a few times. The CDR3 sequence: CASSPKEWTGGPGTQYF. The CDR3 DNA follows: TGTGCCAGCTCACCAAAGGAATGGACAGGGGGCCCAGGGACCCAGTACTTC. The chain has TRBV18 and TRBJ2-5, with 11 bases that match TRBD1. The trim removed 2 bases at V and 7 bases at J, leaving 12 bases unmatched. Germline V lookup: CDR1 KGHSH, CDR2 LQKENI. The CDR3 covers 17 residues.

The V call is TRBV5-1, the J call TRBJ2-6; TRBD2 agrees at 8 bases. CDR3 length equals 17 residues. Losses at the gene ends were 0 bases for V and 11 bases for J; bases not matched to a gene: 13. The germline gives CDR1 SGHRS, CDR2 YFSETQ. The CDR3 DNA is TGCGCCAGCAGCTTGGGCCCCCAGACGGGAGGGAACGACGTCCTGACTTTC. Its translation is CASSLGPQTGGNDVLTF. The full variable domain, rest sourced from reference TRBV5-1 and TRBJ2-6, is KAGVTQTPRYLIKTRGQQVTLSCSPISGHRSVSWYQQTPGQGLQFLFEYFSETQRNKGNFPGRFSGRQFSNSRSEMNVSTLELGDSALYLCASSLGPQTGGNDVLTFGAGSRLTVL.

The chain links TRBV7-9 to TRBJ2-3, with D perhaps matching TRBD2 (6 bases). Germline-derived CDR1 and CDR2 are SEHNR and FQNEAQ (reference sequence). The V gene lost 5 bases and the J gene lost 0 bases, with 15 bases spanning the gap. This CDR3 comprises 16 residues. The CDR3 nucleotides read TGTGCCAGCAGCCTGACTAGTCCCTCCAGCACAGATACGCAGTATTTT. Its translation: CASSLTSPSSTDTQYF.

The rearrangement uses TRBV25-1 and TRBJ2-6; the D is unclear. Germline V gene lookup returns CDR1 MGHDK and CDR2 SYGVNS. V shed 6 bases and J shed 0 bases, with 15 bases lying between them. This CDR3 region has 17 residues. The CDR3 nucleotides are TGTGCCAGCAGCCCAAACCTAGTGAGCTCTGGGGCCAACGTCCTGACTTTC. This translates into CASSPNLVSSGANVLTF. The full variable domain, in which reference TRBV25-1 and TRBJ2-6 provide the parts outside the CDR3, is EADIYQTPRYLVIGTGKKITLECSQTMGHDKMYWYQQDPGMELHLIHYSYGVNSTEKGDLSSESTVSRIRTEHFPLTLESARPSHTSQYLCASSPNLVSSGANVLTFGAGSRLTVL.

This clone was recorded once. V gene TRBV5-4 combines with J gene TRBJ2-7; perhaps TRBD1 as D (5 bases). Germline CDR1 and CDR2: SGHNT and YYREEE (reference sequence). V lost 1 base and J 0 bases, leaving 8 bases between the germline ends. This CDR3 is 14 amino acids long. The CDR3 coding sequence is TGTGCCAGCAGCTTGCAGGGAAACTCCTACGAGCAGTACTTC. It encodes CASSLQGNSYEQYF.

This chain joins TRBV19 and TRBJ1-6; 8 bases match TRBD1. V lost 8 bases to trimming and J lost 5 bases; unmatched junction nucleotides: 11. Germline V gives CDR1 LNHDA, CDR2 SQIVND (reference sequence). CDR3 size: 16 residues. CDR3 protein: CASHTSWGQDNSPLHF. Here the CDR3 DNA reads TGTGCCAGTCACACCTCCTGGGGACAGGATAATTCACCCCTCCACTTT.

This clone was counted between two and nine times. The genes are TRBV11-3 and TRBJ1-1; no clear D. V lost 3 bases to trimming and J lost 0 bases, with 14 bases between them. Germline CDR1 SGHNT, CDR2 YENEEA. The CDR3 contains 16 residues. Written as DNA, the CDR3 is TGTGCCAGCAGCTTTACTCTTGCGGGCATGAACACTGAAGCTTTCTTT. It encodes CASSFTLAGMNTEAFF.

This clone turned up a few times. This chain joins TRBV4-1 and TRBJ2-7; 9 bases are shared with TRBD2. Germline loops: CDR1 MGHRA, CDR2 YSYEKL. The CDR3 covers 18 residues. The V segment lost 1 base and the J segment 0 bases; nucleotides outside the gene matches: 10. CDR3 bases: TGCGCCAGCAGCCAAGGGGTTAGCGGGAGCGTCGACTCCTACGAGCAGTACTTC. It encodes CASSQGVSGSVDSYEQYF.

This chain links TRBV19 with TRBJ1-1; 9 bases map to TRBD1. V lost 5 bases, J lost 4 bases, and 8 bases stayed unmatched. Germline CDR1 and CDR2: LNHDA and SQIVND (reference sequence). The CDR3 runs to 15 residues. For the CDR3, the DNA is TGTGCCAGTAGTGAGTACAGGGGGCCAGTCACTGAAGCTTTCTTT. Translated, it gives CASSEYRGPVTEAFF.

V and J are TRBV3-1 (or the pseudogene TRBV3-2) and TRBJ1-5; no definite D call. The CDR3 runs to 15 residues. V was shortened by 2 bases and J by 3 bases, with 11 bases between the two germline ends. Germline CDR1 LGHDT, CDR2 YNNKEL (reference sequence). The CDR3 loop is CASSQTGIVNQPQHF. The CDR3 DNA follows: TGTGCCAGCAGCCAAACCGGGATTGTCAATCAGCCCCAGCATTTT.

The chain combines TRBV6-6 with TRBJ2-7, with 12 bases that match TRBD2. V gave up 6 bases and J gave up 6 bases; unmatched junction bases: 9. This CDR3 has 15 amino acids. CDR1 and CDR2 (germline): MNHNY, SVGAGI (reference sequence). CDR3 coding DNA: TGTGCCAGCAGCCACGCGACTAGCGGGAGTCGCGAGCAGTACTTC. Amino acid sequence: CASSHATSGSREQYF.

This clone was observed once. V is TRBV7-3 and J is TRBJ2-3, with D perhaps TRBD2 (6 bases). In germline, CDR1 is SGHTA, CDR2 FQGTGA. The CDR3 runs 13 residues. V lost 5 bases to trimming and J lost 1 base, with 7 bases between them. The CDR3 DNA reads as TGTGCCAGCAGCCGGGAGCGCACAGATACGCAGTATTTT. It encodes CASSRERTDTQYF. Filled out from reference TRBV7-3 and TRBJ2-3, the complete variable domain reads GAGVSQTPSNKVTEKGKYVELRCDPISGHTALYWYRQSLGQGPEFLIYFQGTGAADDSGLPNDRFFAVRPEGSVSTLKIQRTERGDSAVYLCASSRERTDTQYFGPGTRLTVL.

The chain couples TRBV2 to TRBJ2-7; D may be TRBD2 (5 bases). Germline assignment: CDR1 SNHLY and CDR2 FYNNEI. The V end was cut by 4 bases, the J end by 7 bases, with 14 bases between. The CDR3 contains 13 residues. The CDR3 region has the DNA TGTGCCAGCAGTGGCGGGCAGGCCAGGGAGCAGTACTTC. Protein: CASSGGQAREQYF.

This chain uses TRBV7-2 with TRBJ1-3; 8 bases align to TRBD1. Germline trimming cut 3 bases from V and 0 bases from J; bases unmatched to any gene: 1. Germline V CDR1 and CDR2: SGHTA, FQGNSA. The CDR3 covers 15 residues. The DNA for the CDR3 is TGTGCCAGCAGCTTCACAGGGGGCTCTGGAAACACCATATATTTT. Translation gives CASSFTGGSGNTIYF.

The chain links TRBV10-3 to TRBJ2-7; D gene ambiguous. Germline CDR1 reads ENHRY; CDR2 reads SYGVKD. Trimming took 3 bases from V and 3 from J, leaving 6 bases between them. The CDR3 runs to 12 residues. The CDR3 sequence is CAISESSYEQYF. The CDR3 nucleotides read TGTGCCATCAGTGAAAGTAGCTACGAGCAGTACTTC.

Here the CDR3 reads CASSDGGDSNQPQHF. The CDR3 DNA is TGCGCCAGCAGTGATGGCGGAGATAGCAATCAGCCCCAGCATTTT. The chain combines TRBV10-2 with TRBJ1-5; no firm D call. From germline, CDR1 is WSHSY and CDR2 SAAADI. This CDR3 has 15 amino acids. The V end lost 3 bases, the J end lost 0 bases, and 9 bases lay between the germline ends.

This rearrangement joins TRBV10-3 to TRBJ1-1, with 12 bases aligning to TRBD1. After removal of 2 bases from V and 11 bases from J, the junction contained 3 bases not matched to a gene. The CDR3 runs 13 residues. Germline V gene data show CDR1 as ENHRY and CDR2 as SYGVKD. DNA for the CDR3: TGTGCCATCAGTGAGGGGACAGGGGGCCGGGCTTTCTTT. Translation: CAISEGTGGRAFF.

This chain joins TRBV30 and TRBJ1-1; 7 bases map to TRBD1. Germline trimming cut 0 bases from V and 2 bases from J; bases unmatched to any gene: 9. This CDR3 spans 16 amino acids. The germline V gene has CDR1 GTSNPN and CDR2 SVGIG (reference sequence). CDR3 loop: CAWSVRGRGENTEAFF. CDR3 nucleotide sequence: TGTGCCTGGAGTGTAAGGGGCAGGGGGGAAAACACTGAAGCTTTCTTT. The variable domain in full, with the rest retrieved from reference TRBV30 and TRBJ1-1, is SQTIHQWPATLVQPVGSPLSLECTVEGTSNPNLYWYRQAAGRGLQLLFYSVGIGQISSEVPQNLSASRPQDRQFILSSKKLLLSDSGFYLCAWSVRGRGENTEAFFGQGTRLTVV.

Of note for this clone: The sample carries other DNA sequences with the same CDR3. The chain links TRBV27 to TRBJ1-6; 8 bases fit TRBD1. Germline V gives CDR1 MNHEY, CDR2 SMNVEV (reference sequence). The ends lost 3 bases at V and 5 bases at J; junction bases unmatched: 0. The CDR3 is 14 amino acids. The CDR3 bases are TGTGCCAGCAGTTTGGACAGGGATAATTCACCCCTCCACTTT. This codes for CASSLDRDNSPLHF.

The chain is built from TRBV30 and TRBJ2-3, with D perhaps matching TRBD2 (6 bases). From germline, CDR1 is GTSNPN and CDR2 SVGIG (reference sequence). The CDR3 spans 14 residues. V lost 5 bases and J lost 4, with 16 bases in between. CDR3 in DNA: TGTGCCTGGGGGGGGACTCCCCGGGCAGATACGCAGTATTTT. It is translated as CAWGGTPRADTQYF.

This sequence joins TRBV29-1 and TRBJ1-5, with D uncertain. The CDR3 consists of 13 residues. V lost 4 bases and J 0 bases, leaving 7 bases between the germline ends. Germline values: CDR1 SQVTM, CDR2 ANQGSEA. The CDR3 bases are TGCAGCGTTGCAGGCAATAGCAATCAGCCCCAGCATTTT. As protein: CSVAGNSNQPQHF.

The CDR3, as DNA: TGTGCCAGCTCACCAGGGACAGGTCAACGCGAGCAGTACTTC. Translating gives CASSPGTGQREQYF. The chain combines TRBV18 with TRBJ2-7, with 8 bases aligning to TRBD1. V was clipped by 2 bases and J by 6 bases; unmatched bases: 6. From germline, CDR1 is KGHSH and CDR2 LQKENI. This CDR3 contains 14 residues.

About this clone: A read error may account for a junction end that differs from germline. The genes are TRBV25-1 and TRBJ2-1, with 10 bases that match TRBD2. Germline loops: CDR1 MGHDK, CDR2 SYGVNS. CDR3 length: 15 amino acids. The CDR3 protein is CASRSLAGGYTEQFF. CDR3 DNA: TGTGCCAGCAGGTCCTTAGCGGGAGGCTACACTGAGCAGTTCTTC.

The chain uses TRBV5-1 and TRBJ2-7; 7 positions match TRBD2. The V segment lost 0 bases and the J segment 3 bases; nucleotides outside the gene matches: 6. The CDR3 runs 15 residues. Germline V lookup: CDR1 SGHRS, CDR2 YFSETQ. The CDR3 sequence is CASSLAGGSLYEQYF. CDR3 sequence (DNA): TGCGCCAGCAGCTTGGCCGGCGGGAGTCTCTACGAGCAGTACTTC.

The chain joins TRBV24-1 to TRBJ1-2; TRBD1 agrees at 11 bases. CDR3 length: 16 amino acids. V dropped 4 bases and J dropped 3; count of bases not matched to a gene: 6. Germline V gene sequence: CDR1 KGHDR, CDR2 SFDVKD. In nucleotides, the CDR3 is TGTGCCACCAGTGACCGCCGGACAGGGGGCGACTATGGCTACACCTTC. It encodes CATSDRRTGGDYGYTF.

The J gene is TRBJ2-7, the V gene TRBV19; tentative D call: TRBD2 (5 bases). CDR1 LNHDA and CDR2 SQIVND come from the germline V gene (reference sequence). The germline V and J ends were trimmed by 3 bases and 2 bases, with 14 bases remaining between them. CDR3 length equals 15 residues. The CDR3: CASSITLASPYEQYF. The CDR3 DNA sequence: TGTGCCAGTAGTATCACACTGGCTAGCCCCTACGAGCAGTACTTC.